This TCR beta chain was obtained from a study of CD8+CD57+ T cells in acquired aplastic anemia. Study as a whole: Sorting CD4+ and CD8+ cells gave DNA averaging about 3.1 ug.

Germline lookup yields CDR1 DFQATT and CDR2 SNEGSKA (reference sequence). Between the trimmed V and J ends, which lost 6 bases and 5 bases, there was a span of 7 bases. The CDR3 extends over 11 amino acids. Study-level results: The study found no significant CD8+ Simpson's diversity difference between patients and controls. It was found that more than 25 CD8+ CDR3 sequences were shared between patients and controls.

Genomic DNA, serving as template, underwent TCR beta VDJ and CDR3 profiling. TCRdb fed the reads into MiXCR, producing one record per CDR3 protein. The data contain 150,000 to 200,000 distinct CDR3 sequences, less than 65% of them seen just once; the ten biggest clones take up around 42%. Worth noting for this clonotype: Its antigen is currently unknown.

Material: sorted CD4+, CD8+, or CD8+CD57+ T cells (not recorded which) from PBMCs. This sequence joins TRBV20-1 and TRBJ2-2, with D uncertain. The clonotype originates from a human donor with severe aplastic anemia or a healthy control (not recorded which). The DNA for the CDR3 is TGCAGTGCCCCTGGGACCGGGGAGCTGTTTTTT. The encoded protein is CSAPGTGELFF.